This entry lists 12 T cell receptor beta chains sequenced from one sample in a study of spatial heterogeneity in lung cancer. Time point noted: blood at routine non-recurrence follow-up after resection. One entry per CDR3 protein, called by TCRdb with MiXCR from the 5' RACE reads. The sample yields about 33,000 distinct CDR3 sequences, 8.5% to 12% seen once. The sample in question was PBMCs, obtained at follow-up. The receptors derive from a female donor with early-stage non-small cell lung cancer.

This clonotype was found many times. The CDR3 protein is CASSYPDKVNPYEQYF. In nucleotides, the CDR3 is TGTGCCAGCAGTTACCCTGACAAGGTCAACCCCTACGAGCAGTACTTC. The chain couples TRBV6-6 to TRBJ2-7; D remains ambiguous. The CDR3 has 16 amino acids. CDR1 is MNHNY and CDR2 is SVGAGI in the germline V gene (reference sequence). The V gene lost 2 bases and the J gene lost 2 bases, with 16 bases spanning the gap.

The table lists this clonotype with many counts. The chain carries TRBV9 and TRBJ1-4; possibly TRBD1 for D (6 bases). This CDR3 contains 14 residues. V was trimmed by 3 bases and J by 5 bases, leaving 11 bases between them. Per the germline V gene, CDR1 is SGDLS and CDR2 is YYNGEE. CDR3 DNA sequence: TGTGCCAGCAGCGAACAGGGAGGCAATGAAAAACTGTTTTTT. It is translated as CASSEQGGNEKLFF. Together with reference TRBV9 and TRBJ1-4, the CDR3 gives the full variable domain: DSGVTQTPKHLITATGQRVTLRCSPRSGDLSVYWYQQSLDQGLQFLIQYYNGEERAKGNILERFSAQQFPDLHSELNLSSLELGDSALYFCASSEQGGNEKLFFGSGTQLSVL.

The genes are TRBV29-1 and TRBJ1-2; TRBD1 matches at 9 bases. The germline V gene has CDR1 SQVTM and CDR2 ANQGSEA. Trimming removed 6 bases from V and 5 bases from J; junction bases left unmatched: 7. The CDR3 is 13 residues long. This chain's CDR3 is CSVADRGAYGYTF. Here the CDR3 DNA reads TGCAGCGTAGCCGACAGGGGGGCATATGGCTACACCTTC. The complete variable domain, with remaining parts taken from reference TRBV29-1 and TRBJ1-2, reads SAVISQKPSRDICQRGTSLTIQCQVDSQVTMMFWYRQQPGQSLTLIATANQGSEATYESGFVIDKFPISRPNLTFSTLTVSNMSPEDSSIYLCSVADRGAYGYTFGSGTRLTVV.

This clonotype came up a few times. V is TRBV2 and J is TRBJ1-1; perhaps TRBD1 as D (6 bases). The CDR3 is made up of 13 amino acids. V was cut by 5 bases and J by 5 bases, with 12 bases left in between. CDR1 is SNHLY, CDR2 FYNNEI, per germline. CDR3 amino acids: CASSILQGTEAFF. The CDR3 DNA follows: TGTGCCAGCAGTATCTTACAGGGTACTGAAGCTTTCTTT. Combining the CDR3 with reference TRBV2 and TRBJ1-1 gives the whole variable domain EPEVTQTPSHQVTQMGQEVILRCVPISNHLYFYWYRQILGQKVEFLVSFYNNEISEKSEIFDDQFSVERPDGSNFTLKIRSTKLEDSAMYFCASSILQGTEAFFGQGTRLTVV.

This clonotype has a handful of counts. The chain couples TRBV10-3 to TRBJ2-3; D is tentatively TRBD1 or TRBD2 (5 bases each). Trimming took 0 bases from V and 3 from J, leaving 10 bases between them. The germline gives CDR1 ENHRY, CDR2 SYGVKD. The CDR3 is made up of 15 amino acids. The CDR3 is CAISESGTATDTQYF. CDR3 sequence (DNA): TGTGCCATCAGTGAGTCGGGGACCGCGACAGATACGCAGTATTTT.

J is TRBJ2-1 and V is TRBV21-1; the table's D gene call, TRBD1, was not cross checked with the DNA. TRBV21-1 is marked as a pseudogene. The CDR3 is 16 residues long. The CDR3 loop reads CDSSKEGRGVWNEQFF. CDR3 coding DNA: TGTGACAGCAGCAAAGAAGGCAGGGGAGTTTGGAATGAGCAGTTCTTC.

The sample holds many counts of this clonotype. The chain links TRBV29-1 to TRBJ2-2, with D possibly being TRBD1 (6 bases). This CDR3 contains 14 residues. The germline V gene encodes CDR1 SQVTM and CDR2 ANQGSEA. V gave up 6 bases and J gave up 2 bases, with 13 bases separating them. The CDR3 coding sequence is TGCAGCGTAGACCGGGACACTAACACCGGGGAGCTGTTTTTT. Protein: CSVDRDTNTGELFF.

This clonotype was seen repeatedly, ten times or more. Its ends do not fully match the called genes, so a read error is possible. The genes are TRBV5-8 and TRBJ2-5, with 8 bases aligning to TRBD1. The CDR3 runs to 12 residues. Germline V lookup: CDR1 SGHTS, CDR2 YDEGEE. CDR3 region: CASSERQGPYSF. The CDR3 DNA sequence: TGTGCCAGCAGCGAACGACAGGGGCCGTACTCTTTC.

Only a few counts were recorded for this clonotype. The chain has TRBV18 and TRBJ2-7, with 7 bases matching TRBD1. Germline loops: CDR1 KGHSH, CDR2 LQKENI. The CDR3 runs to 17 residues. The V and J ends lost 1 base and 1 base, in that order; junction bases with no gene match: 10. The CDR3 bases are TGTGCCAGCTCACCACGATTTTTGAGGACAGGATCCTACGAGCAGTACTTC. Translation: CASSPRFLRTGSYEQYF. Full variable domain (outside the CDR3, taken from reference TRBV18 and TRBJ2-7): NAGVMQNPRHLVRRRGQEARLRCSPMKGHSHVYWYRQLPEEGLKFMVYLQKENIIDESGMPKERFSAEFPKEGPSILRIQQVVRGDSAAYFCASSPRFLRTGSYEQYFGPGTRLTVT.

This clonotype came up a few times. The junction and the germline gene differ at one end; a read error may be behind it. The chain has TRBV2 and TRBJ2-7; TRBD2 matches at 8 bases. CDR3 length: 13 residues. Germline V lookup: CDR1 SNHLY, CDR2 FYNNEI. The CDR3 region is CASSELAGGPSHF. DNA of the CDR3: TGTGCCAGCAGTGAATTGGCGGGGGGCCCCTCGCACTTC.

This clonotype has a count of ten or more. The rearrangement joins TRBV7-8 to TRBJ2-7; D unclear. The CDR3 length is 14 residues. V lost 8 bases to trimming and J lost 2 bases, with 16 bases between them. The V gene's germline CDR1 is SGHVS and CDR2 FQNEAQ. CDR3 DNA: TGTGCCAGCGCCGGCAGCGCACCTCCCTACGAGCAGTACTTC. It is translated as CASAGSAPPYEQYF. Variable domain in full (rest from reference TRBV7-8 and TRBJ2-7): GAGVSQSPRYKVAKRGQDVALRCDPISGHVSLFWYQQALGQGPEFLTYFQNEAQLDKSGLPSDRFFAERPEGSVSTLKIQRTQQEDSAVYLCASAGSAPPYEQYFGPGTRLTVT.

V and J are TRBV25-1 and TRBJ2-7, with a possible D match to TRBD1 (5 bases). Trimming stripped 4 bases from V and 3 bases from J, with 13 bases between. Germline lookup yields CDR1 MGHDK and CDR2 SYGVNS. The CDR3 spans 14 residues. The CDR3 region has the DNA TGTGCCAGCAGTGGGGAACGGACAAGCTACGAGCAGTACTTC. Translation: CASSGERTSYEQYF.